These T cell receptor beta chains were read from a single sample in a study of T cell repertoires in cytomegalovirus infection. TCRdb re-called the reads through MiXCR, storing one row per CDR3 protein. The sample comprises 200,000 to 300,000 distinct CDR3 sequences, roughly 9% of which are singletons, and roughly 15% rests with the top ten. Sequences were obtained from PBMCs. Every receptor here comes from a human donor in good health (CMV status not recorded). Some clones in this sample may be carry-over from other donors' samples. The CDR3 runs from the conserved cysteine through the conserved F or W. D genes are given only for firm matches. Clone size is not always given. Where it is, it says once, few, many or a class for expanded clones.

clone_size: many; v_call: TRBV7-9; j_call: TRBJ2-7; d_call: TRBD1; cdr3_nt: TGTGCCAGCAGCTTAAGGGACAGGGGGTCCCACGAGCAGTACTTC; cdr3_aa: CASSLRDRGSHEQYF
clone_size: many; v_call: TRBV7-2; j_call: TRBJ1-4; d_call: .; cdr3_nt: TGTGCCAGCAGCTTCCCTGGGCGTGAAAAACTGTTTTTT; cdr3_aa: CASSFPGREKLFF
clone_size: few; v_call: TRBV19; j_call: TRBJ1-1; d_call: TRBD1; cdr3_nt: TGTGCCAGTAGGAAGGAGGGACAGGGGAAATCTTTCTTT; cdr3_aa: CASRKEGQGKSFF
clone_size: many; v_call: TRBV7-2; j_call: TRBJ1-1; d_call: .; cdr3_nt: TGTGCCAGCAGCTTATCGCAGACGGCCACTGAAGCTTTCTTT; cdr3_aa: CASSLSQTATEAFF
clone_size: many; v_call: TRBV7-2; j_call: TRBJ2-1; d_call: TRBD2; cdr3_nt: TGTGCCAGCAGGACGGGACTAGCGGGAGGAGATTACAATGAGCAGTTCTTC; cdr3_aa: CASRTGLAGGDYNEQFF
clone_size: many; v_call: TRBV7-2; j_call: TRBJ1-4; d_call: TRBD1; cdr3_nt: TGTGCCAGCAGACGGACCACAGGGGTTGAAGAAAAACTGTTTTTT; cdr3_aa: CASRRTTGVEEKLFF
clone_size: few; v_call: TRBV28; j_call: TRBJ2-7; d_call: .; cdr3_nt: TGTGCCAGCAGTCTTCGGGCGATCAGAAGCGAGCAGTACTTC; cdr3_aa: CASSLRAIRSEQYF
clone_size: many; v_call: TRBV7-2; j_call: TRBJ1-1; d_call: .; cdr3_nt: TGTGCCAGCAGCTGGGCGGGCACTGAAGCTTTCTTT; cdr3_aa: CASSWAGTEAFF
clone_size: .; v_call: TRBV29-1; j_call: TRBJ2-7; d_call: .; cdr3_nt: TGCAGCGTTGAAAGTAGAACCTACGAGCAGTACTTC; cdr3_aa: CSVESRTYEQYF
clone_size: .; v_call: TRBV7-2; j_call: TRBJ1-5; d_call: .; cdr3_nt: TGTGCCAGCAGCCTCTCAGGGGAACAGCCCCAGCATTTT; cdr3_aa: CASSLSGEQPQHF
clone_size: few; v_call: TRBV5-4; j_call: TRBJ1-1; d_call: .; cdr3_nt: TGTGCCACCCGGGACACTGGAACTGAAGCTTTCTTT; cdr3_aa: CATRDTGTEAFF
clone_size: many; v_call: TRBV19; j_call: TRBJ1-1; d_call: .; cdr3_nt: TGTGCCAGTAGTTTTGAGGGGACCCCGAACACTGAAGCTTTCTTT; cdr3_aa: CASSFEGTPNTEAFF
clone_size: many; v_call: TRBV7-2; j_call: TRBJ1-3; d_call: TRBD1; cdr3_nt: TGTGCCAGCAAACGATTTCCGGGACAGGGGACGATCTCCTCTGGAAACACCATATATTTT; cdr3_aa: CASKRFPGQGTISSGNTIYF
clone_size: many; v_call: TRBV15; j_call: TRBJ2-2; d_call: .; cdr3_nt: TGTGCCACCAGCAGAGATTTTTTAGGGGAGCTGTTTTTT; cdr3_aa: CATSRDFLGELFF
clone_size: many; v_call: TRBV15; j_call: TRBJ2-7; d_call: .; cdr3_nt: TGTGCCTCCGGGTCCGGCCTCTCCTACGAGCAGTACTTC; cdr3_aa: CASGSGLSYEQYF
clone_size: many; v_call: TRBV6-1; j_call: TRBJ1-1; d_call: .; cdr3_nt: TGTGCCAGCACCCTGAGAGTGAACACTGAAGCTTTCTTT; cdr3_aa: CASTLRVNTEAFF
clone_size: .; v_call: TRBV6-2/TRBV6-3; j_call: TRBJ2-7; d_call: TRBD1; cdr3_nt: TGTGCCAGCAGTTACGTCACCCGCGGTAGATTCGACAGGGGGCGAAACGAGCAGTACTTC; cdr3_aa: CASSYVTRGRFDRGRNEQYF
clone_size: few; v_call: TRBV19; j_call: TRBJ2-2; d_call: .; cdr3_nt: TGTGCCAGTAGTTGGCAGGGTCTCACCGGGGAGCTGTTTTTT; cdr3_aa: CASSWQGLTGELFF
clone_size: many; v_call: TRBV7-2; j_call: TRBJ2-5; d_call: TRBD2; cdr3_nt: TGTGCCAGCAGCTCCAGACTAGCGGGAGGGCCTGGGACCCAGTACTTC; cdr3_aa: CASSSRLAGGPGTQYF
clone_size: many; v_call: TRBV6-2/TRBV6-3; j_call: TRBJ2-1; d_call: TRBD1; cdr3_nt: TGTGCCAGCAGAACAAGACAGGGGGCTTACTACAATGAGCAGTTCTTC; cdr3_aa: CASRTRQGAYYNEQFF
clone_size: many; v_call: TRBV7-8; j_call: TRBJ1-5; d_call: .; cdr3_nt: TGTGCCAGCAGCTTAGCGCGAATAGGGGCTAGCAATCAGCCCCAGCATTTT; cdr3_aa: CASSLARIGASNQPQHF
clone_size: many; v_call: TRBV7-6; j_call: TRBJ1-6; d_call: TRBD1; cdr3_nt: TGTGCCAGCAGCGTAGGACAGGGGGGCAATTCACCCCTCCACTTT; cdr3_aa: CASSVGQGGNSPLHF
clone_size: many; v_call: TRBV7-2; j_call: TRBJ2-1; d_call: TRBD2; cdr3_nt: TGTGCCAGCAGCATAGCGGGGCCTTCCCAGGATGAGCAGTTCTTC; cdr3_aa: CASSIAGPSQDEQFF
clone_size: many; v_call: TRBV7-8; j_call: TRBJ2-7; d_call: .; cdr3_nt: TGTGCCAGCAGCCGAACGGGCGTACGCCCCCACGAGCAGTACTTC; cdr3_aa: CASSRTGVRPHEQYF
clone_size: few; v_call: TRBV11-2; j_call: TRBJ1-1; d_call: .; cdr3_nt: TGTGCCAGCAGCTTAGGGGGTCCCCTGGGCACTGAAGCTTTCTTT; cdr3_aa: CASSLGGPLGTEAFF
clone_size: few; v_call: TRBV7-9; j_call: TRBJ2-3; d_call: TRBD1; cdr3_nt: TGTGCCAGCAGCCGCGGACAGGGGGCAGTAGATACGCAGTATTTT; cdr3_aa: CASSRGQGAVDTQYF